The present TCR beta chain was sequenced within a study of CD8 T cells in Susac syndrome (dated 2019 in TCRdb). In the study overall: Whether CD8+ T cell activation and differentiation in Susac syndrome was antigen driven was tested using repertoire sequencing. On the study overall, not on this receptor specifically: The TCR sequencing and HLA analysis was acknowledged to have included a relatively small number of individuals.

Inclusive of the bounding cysteine and phenylalanine, the CDR3 is 13 residues long. The CDR3 DNA has 39 bases and is translated from base 1. Based on the germline V gene (reference sequence), the CDR1 and CDR2 sequences are GTSNPN and SVGIG. Ends trimmed: V by 4 bases, J by 8 bases; bases unmatched to a gene: 7. Comment on this clonotype: The antigen it binds to is not known. No much larger clone exists at a distance of one base, and base qualities are not known.

RNA was extracted with the RNeasy kit and roughly 0.45 to 1 ug was reverse transcribed using random hexamers. The immunoSEQ multiplex PCR assay, which covers 54 Vbeta and 13 Jbeta segments, was used to amplify TCR beta CDR3 regions. To correct PCR amplification bias, a synthetic template baseline was used for both primer optimization and computational correction. Per the source publication's procedure: Reads were annotated to V, D and J genes per IMGT and analyzed with immunoSEQ Analyzer, keeping only productive sequences. Clonality was computed as one minus Shannon entropy normalized by log2 of the number of productive unique sequences. Public and private clones were assessed among the 100 most prevalent clones of each patient and control. Clones were defined as Susac-specific if absent from the healthy and MS cohorts, from around 1,100 published viral clones and from other ImmuneACCESS disease sequences. The public reads were run again by TCRdb, first through fastp at Q25 and then through MiXCR, and only productive beta chains were kept. Each CDR3 protein gets just one entry, which takes the most common genes and DNA from the rows behind it. The V and J calls follow TCRdb's processing rather than the paper's. Counted in this sample were about 120,000 distinct CDR3 sequences; roughly 94% of them appeared once. The ten largest account for approximately 0.13% of the sample.

Peripheral blood CD8+ and CD4+ T cells from healthy donors, Susac syndrome patients and multiple sclerosis patients were profiled by high-throughput TCR beta sequencing. The multiple sclerosis controls were treatment-naive patients who had stable or active relapsing-remitting disease and met the revised McDonald criteria. Bulk CD8+ and CD4+ T cells were purified by magnetic negative isolation, whereas CD8+ TEMRA cells were enriched by FACS. Blood was drawn into EDTA tubes, processed within 24 hours, and PBMCs were isolated by density gradient centrifugation. PBMCs destined for TCR sequencing were cryopreserved in liquid nitrogen and later thawed in a 37 °C water bath. The sorted or isolated CD4+, CD8+ and CD8+ TEMRA cells had a purity of 90% or higher.

The receptor comes from a human donor with multiple sclerosis. The chain joins TRBV30 to TRBJ1-4; 7 junctional bases match TRBD1. Sequencing used CD4+ T cells from PBMCs. The CDR3 loop reads CAWTGTASEKLFF. The sequenced DNA is TGTGCCTGGACCGGGACAGCTTCCGAAAAACTGTTTTTT. Outside the CDR3, residues come from the reference TRBV30 and TRBJ1-4 proteins, so the full variable domain is: SQTIHQWPATLVQPVGSPLSLECTVEGTSNPNLYWYRQAAGRGLQLLFYSVGIGQISSEVPQNLSASRPQDRQFILSSKKLLLSDSGFYLCAWTGTASEKLFFGSGTQLSVL.